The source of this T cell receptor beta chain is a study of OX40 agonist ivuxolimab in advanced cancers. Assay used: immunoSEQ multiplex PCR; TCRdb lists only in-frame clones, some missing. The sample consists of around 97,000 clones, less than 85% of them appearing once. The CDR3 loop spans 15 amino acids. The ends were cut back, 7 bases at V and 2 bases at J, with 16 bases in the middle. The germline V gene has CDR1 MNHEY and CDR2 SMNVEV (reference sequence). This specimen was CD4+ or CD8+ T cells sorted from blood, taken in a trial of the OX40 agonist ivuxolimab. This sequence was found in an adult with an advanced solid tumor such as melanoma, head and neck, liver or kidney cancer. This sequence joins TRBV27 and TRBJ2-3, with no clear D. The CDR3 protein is CASNPVSPFTDTQYF. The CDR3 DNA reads TGTGCCAGCAACCCGGTTTCCCCTTTCACAGATACGCAGTATTTT.